A selection of T cell receptor beta chains follows, all from one sample in a study of T cells after yellow fever vaccination. TCRdb called the 5' RACE reads again in MiXCR, with one record for every CDR3 protein. The repertoire has about 130,000 distinct CDR3 sequences, nearly 7.5% of them found once; the top ten carry around 2.3%. The sequencing used CD4+ T cells sorted from PBMCs, collected more than 8 days after the first yellow fever vaccination. These receptor sequences come from a man aged 18 to 29 who received the YFV17D yellow fever vaccine. CDR3s include the opening cysteine and the closing phenylalanine or tryptophan. Fields, in order: V gene, clone size, J gene, D gene, CDR3 DNA, CDR3 protein. D genes are given only for firm matches. The listing skips clone size in some rows; elsewhere it reads once, few, many or a size class.

>TRBV20-1|many|TRBJ2-5|NA
TGCAGTGCTAGGGGGGGGGCCTCTGGGGGGACCCAGTACTTC
CSARGGASGGTQYF
>TRBV10-3|many|TRBJ2-1|TRBD1
TGTGCCATCAGTGACTGGGACAGGGGATTCAATGAGCAGTTCTTC
CAISDWDRGFNEQFF
>TRBV5-4|NA|TRBJ2-5|TRBD2
TGTGCCAGCAGCTTGGGACCGGGACTAGCGGGGAGATACCAAGAGACCCAGTACTTC
CASSLGPGLAGRYQETQYF
>TRBV7-3|NA|TRBJ2-3|NA
TGTGCCAGCAGCTTTGTAGCTAGCACAGATACGCAGTATTTT
CASSFVASTDTQYF
>TRBV20-1|NA|TRBJ2-1|TRBD2
TGCAGCTGGGTCCAGGCTAGCGGGGGGGACAATGAGCAGTTCTTC
CSWVQASGGDNEQFF
>TRBV5-1|few|TRBJ1-1|NA
TGCGCCAGCAGCTTGTGGCCTTCGACAGGCAGGTGGTCGGACACTGAAGCTTTCTTT
CASSLWPSTGRWSDTEAFF
>TRBV6-1|many|TRBJ2-6|NA
TGTGCCAGCAGAAAAGGGTACGAAGACGGGGCCAACGTCCTGACTTTC
CASRKGYEDGANVLTF
>TRBV4-3|NA|TRBJ1-2|TRBD1
TGCGCCAGCAGCCAAGTACAGGGGCAGGGTGGCTACACCTTC
CASSQVQGQGGYTF
>TRBV19|many|TRBJ1-1|NA
TGTGCCAGTAGTCCCTGGGGGGATATGAACACTGAAGCTTTCTTT
CASSPWGDMNTEAFF
>TRBV6-1|many|TRBJ1-3|NA
TGTGCCAGCAGTGAAAGGAGGGGATCCGGAAACACCATATATTTT
CASSERRGSGNTIYF
>TRBV9|NA|TRBJ2-5|NA
TGTGCCAGCAGCGTAGGCTCTTCACCGCGACTTGAGACCCAGTACTTC
CASSVGSSPRLETQYF
>TRBV6-5|many|TRBJ2-2|NA
TGTGCCAGCAGTCCAACGTGGGGTGGGGGCCAGAACACCGGGGAGCTGTTTTTT
CASSPTWGGGQNTGELFF
>TRBV14|NA|TRBJ1-6|NA
TGTGCCAGCAGCCAAGATTGGGAGGGGCATTCACCCCTCCACTTT
CASSQDWEGHSPLHF
>TRBV24-1|many|TRBJ1-4|TRBD1
TGTGCCACCGGCTCGAAGACAGGGGAAAAACTGTTTTTT
CATGSKTGEKLFF
>TRBV2|many|TRBJ1-6|NA
TGTGCCAGATCTAAGCGCGACGGGCAGAATTCACCCCTCCACTTT
CARSKRDGQNSPLHF
>TRBV12-3/TRBV12-4|many|TRBJ2-1|NA
TGTGCCAGCACCATTCTGCGTGGCGATGAGCAGTTCTTC
CASTILRGDEQFF
>TRBV5-1|many|TRBJ2-3|NA
TGCGCCAGCAGCTCCACCTTCGGGAGCACAGATACGCAGTATTTT
CASSSTFGSTDTQYF
>TRBV18|few|TRBJ1-4|NA
TGTGCCAGCTCACGGGGAGGCCCCACCTATGAAAAACTGTTTTTT
CASSRGGPTYEKLFF
>TRBV20-1|many|TRBJ2-5|NA
TGCAGTGCAACCCAGGGTTTAGGGCAAGAGACCCAGTACTTC
CSATQGLGQETQYF
>TRBV6-1|many|TRBJ2-3|NA
TGTGCCAGCAGTCTGGGCCTTCGCACAGATACGCAGTATTTT
CASSLGLRTDTQYF
>TRBV7-3|few|TRBJ2-1|TRBD2
TGTGCCAGCAGCTCTCAAGGGGTAGCGGGGAGCTCCTACAATGAGCAGTTCTTC
CASSSQGVAGSSYNEQFF
>TRBV6-1|many|TRBJ1-1|TRBD1
TGTGCCAGCAGTGCGCCGGGACAGGGATACACTGAAGCTTTCTTT
CASSAPGQGYTEAFF
>TRBV5-4|NA|TRBJ2-7|NA
TGTGCCAGCAGTCCTCGGGGGGCTGAGGACTACGAGCAGTACTTC
CASSPRGAEDYEQYF
>TRBV2|many|TRBJ1-2|NA
TGTGCCAGCAGCGTGGCTGGGAACTATGGCTACACCTTC
CASSVAGNYGYTF
>TRBV6-1|NA|TRBJ2-3|TRBD2
TGTGCCAGCAGAAAGGGACTAGCGGGCGATACAGATACGCAGTATTTT
CASRKGLAGDTDTQYF
>TRBV6-1|few|TRBJ1-2|NA
TGTGCCAGCAGCCCCTCCCCGACAGCTAACTATGGCTACACCTTC
CASSPSPTANYGYTF
>TRBV6-5|many|TRBJ2-7|NA
TGTGCCAGCAGTTACTCGAGGAGAGCCTACGAGCAGTACTTC
CASSYSRRAYEQYF
>TRBV5-1|few|TRBJ2-1|NA
TGCGCCAGCAGTAGGGGCGCGGGCAATGAGCAGTTCTTC
CASSRGAGNEQFF
>TRBV18|few|TRBJ2-2|NA
TGTGCCAGCTCACTATTACAGGGACGGAACACCGGGGAGCTGTTTTTT
CASSLLQGRNTGELFF
>TRBV20-1|NA|TRBJ2-7|TRBD2
TGCAGTGCTAGACAAGCGGGAGGCTCCTACGAGCAGTACTTC
CSARQAGGSYEQYF
>TRBV4-3|many|TRBJ1-2|NA
TGCGCCAGCAGCTACCGAAAGGGAGGGTATGACTATGGCTACACCTTC
CASSYRKGGYDYGYTF
>TRBV5-1|many|TRBJ2-1|TRBD1
TGCGCCAGCAGCCTGGGACAGGGCTATGAGCAGTTCTTC
CASSLGQGYEQFF
>TRBV5-1|NA|TRBJ2-5|NA
TGCGCCAGCAGCTTTCCTGGCACCCAAGAGACCCAGTACTTC
CASSFPGTQETQYF
>TRBV12-3/TRBV12-4|many|TRBJ2-3|NA
TGTGCCAGCAGGGACAGCCCAACAGATACGCAGTATTTT
CASRDSPTDTQYF
>TRBV20-1|many|TRBJ2-5|NA
TGCAGTGCCTGGCGAGGGGGACAGACCCAGTACTTC
CSAWRGGQTQYF
>TRBV20-1|many|TRBJ1-4|NA
TGCAGTGCTAGTTCTAATGAAAAACTGTTTTTT
CSASSNEKLFF
>TRBV2|many|TRBJ2-3|NA
TGTGCCAGCAGTCGCCGTCAGGGTGGGACAGATACGCAGTATTTT
CASSRRQGGTDTQYF
>TRBV7-9|many|TRBJ1-3|NA
TGTGCCAGCAGCTGGGGTGGGGGAAACACCATATATTTT
CASSWGGGNTIYF
>TRBV7-2|many|TRBJ1-4|TRBD1
TGTGCCAGCAGCTACCCGAAGACAGGGGCGAATGAAAAACTGTTTTTT
CASSYPKTGANEKLFF
>TRBV5-1|many|TRBJ2-5|NA
TGCGCCAGCAGCTTCCGACAGAGAGAGACCCAGTACTTC
CASSFRQRETQYF
>TRBV4-1|many|TRBJ2-7|TRBD2
TGCGCCAGCAGCCAAGTCGGGGGGAGGCAGTACTTC
CASSQVGGRQYF
>TRBV18|many|TRBJ1-1|NA
TGTGCCAGCTCACAGGGACAGAACACTGAAGCTTTCTTT
CASSQGQNTEAFF
>TRBV3-1|many|TRBJ1-2|NA
TGTGCCAGCAGCGGTTCTAACTATGGCTACACCTTC
CASSGSNYGYTF
>TRBV4-1|many|TRBJ1-1|NA
TGCGCCAGCCGAACCCGGACAGCAAACACTGAAGCTTTCTTT
CASRTRTANTEAFF
>TRBV10-3|many|TRBJ2-3|TRBD2
TGTGCCGGAGCGGGAGGCACAGATACGCAGTATTTT
CAGAGGTDTQYF
>TRBV6-2/TRBV6-3|NA|TRBJ2-3|TRBD2
TGTGCCAGCAGCAACGGACTAGCGGGGCCTCTAAGCACGCAGTATTTT
CASSNGLAGPLSTQYF
>TRBV12-3/TRBV12-4|many|TRBJ2-1|TRBD1
TGTGCCAGCAGGCGGACAGGGAGCAATGAGCAGTTCTTC
CASRRTGSNEQFF
>TRBV6-1|many|TRBJ1-1|TRBD1
TGTGCCAGCAGTACCCGGGACAGGGGGCGTACTGAAGCTTTCTTT
CASSTRDRGRTEAFF
>TRBV12-3/TRBV12-4|many|TRBJ2-3|NA
TGTGCCAGCGCCTTTACCGGGACGCCGAGCACAGATACGCAGTATTTT
CASAFTGTPSTDTQYF